This TCR beta chain was documented in a study of blood T cell repertoires in COVID-19. This clone was seen a single time. The germline CDR1 and CDR2 sequences are MDHEN and SYDVKM. V shed 6 bases, J shed 4 bases, and the junction held 6 bases outside the gene matches. The CDR3 is 14 amino acids. Only in-frame clones appear in the TCRdb table, and some are missing; sequencing was by immunoSEQ multiplex PCR. The repertoire holds about 270,000 clones, 65% to 90% seen once, with just under 3% in the top ten. Material: peripheral blood. The rearrangement joins TRBV28 to TRBJ1-2; TRBD1 aligns across 9 bases. This clonotype was sampled from a woman in her fifties or sixties with active or convalescent COVID-19. Written as DNA, the CDR3 is TGTGCCAGCAGAACAGGGGGCGCCTCCTATGGCTACACCTTC. Amino acid sequence: CASRTGGASYGYTF.